This paragraph reports one T cell receptor beta chain. First-strand cDNA used TRAV- and TRBV-specific primers, covering alpha and beta chains. The PCR that amplified TCRs ran for around 20 cycles, relying on a constant-region primer and a V-primer adapter. TCRdb re-derived calls from the reads in MiXCR, one entry per CDR3 protein. This sample carries about 64,000 distinct CDR3 sequences, 26% of them seen once, and the ten largest clones take about 7%. This sample is part of a study of low-dose radiotherapy and immunotherapy resistance in tumors. Study-level background: The study delivered 0.5 Gy per fraction every 2 weeks to Cohort 1, totaling 6.5 Gy. At a dose of 200 mg/m2, intravenous cyclophosphamide was given every two weeks, one day before radiation and immunotherapy.

Trimming left V 4 bases short and J 7 bases short, with 5 bases between. The CDR3 runs 11 residues. The germline V gene has CDR1 SNHLY and CDR2 FYNNEI. Time point meaning: before trial treatment. Source: PBMCs, taken before treatment. The chain joins TRBV2 to TRBJ2-1; D is unclear. The sequence derives from a male donor with rectosigmoid adenocarcinoma. CDR3 bases: TGTGCCAGCAGTGCGGTAAATGAGCAGTTCTTC. Amino acid sequence: CASSAVNEQFF.